Included here is one T cell receptor (beta chain) sequence, with context. The antigen is undetermined. This entry is derived from a study of cytomegalovirus exposure and HLA in healthy donors. Overall study results and limits: Certain sequence variants were highly shared and formed a cluster, and this cluster was likely a sequencing artifact. Excluded: some indistinguishable V segments such as TRBV6-2 and TRBV6-3.

Germline V lookup: CDR1 PRHDT, CDR2 FYEKMQ (reference sequence). The length of the CDR3 is 17 residues. V lost 2 bases to trimming and J lost 6 bases; unmatched junction nucleotides: 8. PCR was performed using 60 Vbeta and 13 Jbeta primers. The table came from immunoSEQ multiplex PCR; TCRdb's copy has only in-frame clones and leaves some out. In total, the table holds 150,000 or so clones. The sequenced sample consisted of PBMCs. The chain couples TRBV13 to TRBJ2-1; 12 bases are a match to TRBD2. The clonotype originates from a woman in her sixties or seventies in good health and CMV-seronegative. CDR3 DNA sequence: TGTGCCAGCAGCTTAAGGAGACTAGCGGGAGTGGGCAATGAGCAGTTCTTC. It translates to CASSLRRLAGVGNEQFF.